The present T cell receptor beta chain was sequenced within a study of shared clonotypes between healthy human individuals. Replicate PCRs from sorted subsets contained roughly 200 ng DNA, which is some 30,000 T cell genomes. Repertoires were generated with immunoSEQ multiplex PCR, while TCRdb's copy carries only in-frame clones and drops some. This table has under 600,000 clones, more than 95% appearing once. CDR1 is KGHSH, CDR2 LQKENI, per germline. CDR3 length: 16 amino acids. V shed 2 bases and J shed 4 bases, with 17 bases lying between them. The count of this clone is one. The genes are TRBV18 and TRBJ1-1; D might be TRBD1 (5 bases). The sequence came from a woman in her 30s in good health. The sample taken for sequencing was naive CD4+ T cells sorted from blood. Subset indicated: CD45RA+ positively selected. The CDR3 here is CASSPGFAGLGTEAFF. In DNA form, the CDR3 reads TGTGCCAGCTCACCAGGGTTTGCGGGGCTAGGCACTGAAGCTTTCTTT.